What follows is one T cell receptor (beta chain) and its context. The record originates from a study of T-cell reconstitution after alpha-beta-depleted transplantation in children. TCRbeta library construction was performed incorporating unique molecular identifiers. TCRdb ran MiXCR on the PCR reads and lists one entry per CDR3 protein. The sample has more than 150,000 distinct CDR3 sequences, approximately 15% seen once. CDR3 length: 13 amino acids. CDR1 LNHDA and CDR2 SQIVND come from the germline V gene (reference sequence). V lost 3 bases to trimming and J lost 1 base, with 6 bases between them. The origin of this receptor is a human donor who donated a stem cell graft to a child with acute lymphoblastic leukemia. The rearrangement links TRBV19 to TRBJ1-1; unclear D gene. The material sequenced was PBMCs from the stem cell graft donor, taken from the stem cell graft. The DNA for the CDR3 is TGTGCCAGTAGTATCAAGGGGAACACTGAAGCTTTCTTT. Protein sequence: CASSIKGNTEAFF.